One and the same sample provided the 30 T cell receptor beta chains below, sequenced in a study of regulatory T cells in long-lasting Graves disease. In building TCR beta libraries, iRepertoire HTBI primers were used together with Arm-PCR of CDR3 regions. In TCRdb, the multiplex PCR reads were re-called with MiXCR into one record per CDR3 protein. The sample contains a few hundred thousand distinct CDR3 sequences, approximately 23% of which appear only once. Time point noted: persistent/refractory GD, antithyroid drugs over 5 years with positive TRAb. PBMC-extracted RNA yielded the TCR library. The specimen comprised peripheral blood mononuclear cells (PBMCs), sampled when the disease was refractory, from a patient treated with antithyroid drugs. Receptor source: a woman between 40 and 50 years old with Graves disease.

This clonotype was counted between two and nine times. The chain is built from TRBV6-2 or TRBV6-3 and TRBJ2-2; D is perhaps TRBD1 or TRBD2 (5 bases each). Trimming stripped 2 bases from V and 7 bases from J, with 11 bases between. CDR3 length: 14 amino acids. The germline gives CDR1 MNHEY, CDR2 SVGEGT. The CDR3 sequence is CASSYAGRVGELFF. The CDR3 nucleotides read TGTGCCAGCAGTTACGCGGGCAGGGTCGGGGAGCTGTTTTTT.

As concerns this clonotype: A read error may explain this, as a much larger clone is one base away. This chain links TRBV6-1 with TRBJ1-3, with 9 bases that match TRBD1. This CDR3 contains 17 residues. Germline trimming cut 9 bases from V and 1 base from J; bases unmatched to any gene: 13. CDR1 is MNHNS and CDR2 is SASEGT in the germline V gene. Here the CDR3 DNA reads TGTGCCAGGAGTAAACTAACAGGGGGCAGTTCTGGAAACACCATATATTTT. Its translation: CARSKLTGGSSGNTIYF.

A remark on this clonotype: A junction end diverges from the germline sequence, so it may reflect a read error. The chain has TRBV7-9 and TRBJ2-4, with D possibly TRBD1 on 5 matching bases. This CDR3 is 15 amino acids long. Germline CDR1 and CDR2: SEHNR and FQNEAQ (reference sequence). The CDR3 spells CASSLHRLARNIQYF. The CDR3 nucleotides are TGTGCCAGCAGCTTACACAGGCTGGCCAGAAACATTCAGTACTTC.

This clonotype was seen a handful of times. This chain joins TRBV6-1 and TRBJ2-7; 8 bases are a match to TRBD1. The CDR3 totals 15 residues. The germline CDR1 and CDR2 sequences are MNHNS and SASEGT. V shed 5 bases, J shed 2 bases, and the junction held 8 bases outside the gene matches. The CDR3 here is CASSKDRDKTYEQYF. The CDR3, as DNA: TGTGCCAGCAGTAAGGACAGGGATAAAACCTACGAGCAGTACTTC.

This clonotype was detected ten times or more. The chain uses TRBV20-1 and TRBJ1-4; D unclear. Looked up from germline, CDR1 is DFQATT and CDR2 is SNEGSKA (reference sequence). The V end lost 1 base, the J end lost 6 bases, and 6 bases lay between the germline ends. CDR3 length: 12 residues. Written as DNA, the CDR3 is TGCAGTGCTAGAGGTGCAGATGAAAAACTGTTTTTT. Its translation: CSARGADEKLFF.

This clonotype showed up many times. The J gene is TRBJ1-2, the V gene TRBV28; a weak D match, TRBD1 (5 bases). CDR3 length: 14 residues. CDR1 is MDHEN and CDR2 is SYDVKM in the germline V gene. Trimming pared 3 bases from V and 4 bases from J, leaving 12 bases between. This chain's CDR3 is CASSLAGAPYGYTF. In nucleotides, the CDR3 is TGTGCCAGCAGTTTGGCCGGGGCCCCCTATGGCTACACCTTC.

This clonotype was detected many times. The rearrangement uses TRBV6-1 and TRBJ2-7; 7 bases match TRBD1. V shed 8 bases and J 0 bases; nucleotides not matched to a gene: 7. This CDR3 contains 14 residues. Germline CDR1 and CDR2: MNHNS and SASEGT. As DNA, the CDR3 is TGTGCCAGCGGAACCGGGACAGTCTCCTACGAGCAGTACTTC. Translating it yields CASGTGTVSYEQYF.

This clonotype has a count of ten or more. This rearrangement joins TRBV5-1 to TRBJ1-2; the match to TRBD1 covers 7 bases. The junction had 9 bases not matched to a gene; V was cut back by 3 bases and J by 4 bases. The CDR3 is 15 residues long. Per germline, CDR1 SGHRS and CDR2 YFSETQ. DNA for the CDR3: TGCGCCAGCAGCTCGGGAGGGGGCTTTGCCTATGGCTACACCTTC. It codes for CASSSGGGFAYGYTF.

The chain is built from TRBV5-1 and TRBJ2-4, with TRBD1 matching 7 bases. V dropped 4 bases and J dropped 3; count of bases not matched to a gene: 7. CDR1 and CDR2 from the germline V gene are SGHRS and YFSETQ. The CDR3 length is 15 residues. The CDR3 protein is CASSPGQAVKNIQYF. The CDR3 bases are TGCGCCAGCAGCCCCGGACAGGCGGTCAAAAACATTCAGTACTTC. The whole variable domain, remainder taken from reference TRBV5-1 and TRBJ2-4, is KAGVTQTPRYLIKTRGQQVTLSCSPISGHRSVSWYQQTPGQGLQFLFEYFSETQRNKGNFPGRFSGRQFSNSRSEMNVSTLELGDSALYLCASSPGQAVKNIQYFGAGTRLSVL.

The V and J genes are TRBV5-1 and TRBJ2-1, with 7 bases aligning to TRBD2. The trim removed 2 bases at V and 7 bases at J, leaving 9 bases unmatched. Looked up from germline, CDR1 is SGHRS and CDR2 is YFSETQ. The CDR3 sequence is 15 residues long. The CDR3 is CASSFGREIGNEQFF. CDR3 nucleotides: TGCGCCAGCAGCTTCGGGCGGGAGATAGGAAATGAGCAGTTCTTC.

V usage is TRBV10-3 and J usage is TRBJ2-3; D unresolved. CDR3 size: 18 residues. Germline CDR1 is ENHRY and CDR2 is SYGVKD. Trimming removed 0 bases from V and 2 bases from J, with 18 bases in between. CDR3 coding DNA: TGTGCCATCAGTGAGTCGTTCAGGCAAGCCCAAAACACAGATACGCAGTATTTT. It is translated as CAISESFRQAQNTDTQYF.

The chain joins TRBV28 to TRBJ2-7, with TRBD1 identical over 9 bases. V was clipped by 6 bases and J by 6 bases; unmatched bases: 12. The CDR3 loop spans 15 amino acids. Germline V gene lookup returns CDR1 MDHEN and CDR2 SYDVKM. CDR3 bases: TGTGCCAGCAGCCAAGGACAGGGGCTAGGTGGCGAGCAGTACTTC. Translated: CASSQGQGLGGEQYF.

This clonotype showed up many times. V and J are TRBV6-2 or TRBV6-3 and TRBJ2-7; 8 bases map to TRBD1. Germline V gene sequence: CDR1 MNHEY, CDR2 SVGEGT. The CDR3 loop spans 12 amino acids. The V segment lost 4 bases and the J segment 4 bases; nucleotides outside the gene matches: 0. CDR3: CASSWTGYEQYF. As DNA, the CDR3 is TGTGCCAGCAGTTGGACAGGGTACGAGCAGTACTTC.

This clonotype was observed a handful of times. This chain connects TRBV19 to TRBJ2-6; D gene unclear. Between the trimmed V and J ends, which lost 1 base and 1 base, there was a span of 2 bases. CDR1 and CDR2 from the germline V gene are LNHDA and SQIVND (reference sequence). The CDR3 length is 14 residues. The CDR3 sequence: CASSIGSGANVLTF. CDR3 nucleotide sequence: TGTGCCAGTAGTATAGGTTCTGGGGCCAACGTCCTGACTTTC.

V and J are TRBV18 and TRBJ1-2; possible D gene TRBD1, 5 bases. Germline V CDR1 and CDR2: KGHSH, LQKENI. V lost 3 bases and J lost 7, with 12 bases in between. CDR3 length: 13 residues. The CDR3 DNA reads TGTGCCAGCTCACCTATAGGGGACGGTGGCTACACCTTC. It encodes CASSPIGDGGYTF. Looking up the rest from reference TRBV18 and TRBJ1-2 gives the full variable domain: NAGVMQNPRHLVRRRGQEARLRCSPMKGHSHVYWYRQLPEEGLKFMVYLQKENIIDESGMPKERFSAEFPKEGPSILRIQQVVRGDSAAYFCASSPIGDGGYTFGSGTRLTVV.

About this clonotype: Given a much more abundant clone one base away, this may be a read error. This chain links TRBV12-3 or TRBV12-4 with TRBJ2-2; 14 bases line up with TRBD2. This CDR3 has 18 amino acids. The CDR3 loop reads CASSPRLAGGPNTGELSF. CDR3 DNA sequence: TGTGCCAGCAGTCCCAGACTAGCGGGAGGGCCAAACACCGGGGAGCTGTCTTTT.

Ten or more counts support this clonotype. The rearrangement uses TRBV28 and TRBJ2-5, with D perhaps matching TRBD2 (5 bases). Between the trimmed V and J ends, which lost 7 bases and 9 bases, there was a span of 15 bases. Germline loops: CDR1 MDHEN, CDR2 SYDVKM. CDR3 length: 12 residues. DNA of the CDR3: TGTGCCAGCAACGAGGGTCTCACGGCCCAGTACTTC. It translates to CASNEGLTAQYF.

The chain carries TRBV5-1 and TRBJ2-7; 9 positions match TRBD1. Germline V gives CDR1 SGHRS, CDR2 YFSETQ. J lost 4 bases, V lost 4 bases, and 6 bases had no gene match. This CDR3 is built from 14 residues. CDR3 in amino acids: CASSMGQGEYEQYF. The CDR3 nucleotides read TGCGCCAGCAGCATGGGACAGGGCGAATACGAGCAGTACTTC.

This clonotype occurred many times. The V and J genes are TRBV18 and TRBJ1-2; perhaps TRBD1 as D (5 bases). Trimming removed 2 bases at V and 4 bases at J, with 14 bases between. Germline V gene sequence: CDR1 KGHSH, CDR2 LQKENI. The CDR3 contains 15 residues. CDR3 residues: CASSPGAVGGYGYTF. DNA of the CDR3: TGTGCCAGCTCACCAGGGGCCGTCGGGGGCTATGGCTACACCTTC.

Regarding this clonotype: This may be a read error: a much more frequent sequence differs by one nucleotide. The DNA of the CDR3 is TGCGCCAGCAGCTTGGAACAGGGAGCATGCGAGCAGTACTTC. This sequence encodes CASSLEQGACEQYF. The V and J genes are TRBV5-1 and TRBJ2-7; possibly TRBD1 for D (6 bases). Trimming took 0 bases from V and 6 from J, leaving 13 bases between them. CDR3 length: 14 residues. Germline values: CDR1 SGHRS, CDR2 YFSETQ.

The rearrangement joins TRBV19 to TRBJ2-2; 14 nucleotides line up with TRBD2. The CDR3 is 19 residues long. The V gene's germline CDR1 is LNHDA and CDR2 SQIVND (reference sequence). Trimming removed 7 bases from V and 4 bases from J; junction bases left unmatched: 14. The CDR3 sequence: CASNIMGLAGVTGTGELFF. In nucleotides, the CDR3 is TGTGCCAGTAACATAATGGGACTAGCGGGAGTAACTGGCACCGGGGAGCTGTTTTTT.

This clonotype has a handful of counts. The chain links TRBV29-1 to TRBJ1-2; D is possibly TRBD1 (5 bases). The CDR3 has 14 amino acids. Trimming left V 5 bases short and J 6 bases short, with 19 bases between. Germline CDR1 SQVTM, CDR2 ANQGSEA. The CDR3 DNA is TGCAGCGTTTACGGACAAAAAAAGGGAGATGGCTACACCTTC. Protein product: CSVYGQKKGDGYTF.

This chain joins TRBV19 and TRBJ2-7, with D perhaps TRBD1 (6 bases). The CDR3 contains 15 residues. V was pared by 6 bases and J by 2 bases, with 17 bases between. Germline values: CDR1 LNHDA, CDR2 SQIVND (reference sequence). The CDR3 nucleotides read TGTGCCAGTAGCCTCAGACCGGGACACCCCTACGAGCAGTACTTC. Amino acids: CASSLRPGHPYEQYF.

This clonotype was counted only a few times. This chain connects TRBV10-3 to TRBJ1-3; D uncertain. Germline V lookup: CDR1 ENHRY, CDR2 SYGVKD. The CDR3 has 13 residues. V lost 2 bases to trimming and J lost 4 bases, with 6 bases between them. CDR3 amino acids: CAISERVGNTIYF. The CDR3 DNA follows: TGTGCCATCAGTGAGAGGGTCGGAAACACCATATATTTT.

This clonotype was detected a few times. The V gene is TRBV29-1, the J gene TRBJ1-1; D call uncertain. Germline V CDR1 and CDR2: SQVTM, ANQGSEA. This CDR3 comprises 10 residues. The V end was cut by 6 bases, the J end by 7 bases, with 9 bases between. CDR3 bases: TGCAGCGTCGCACACCGTGAAGCTTTCTTT. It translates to CSVAHREAFF. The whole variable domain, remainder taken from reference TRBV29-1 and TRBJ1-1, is SAVISQKPSRDICQRGTSLTIQCQVDSQVTMMFWYRQQPGQSLTLIATANQGSEATYESGFVIDKFPISRPNLTFSTLTVSNMSPEDSSIYLCSVAHREAFFGQGTRLTVV.

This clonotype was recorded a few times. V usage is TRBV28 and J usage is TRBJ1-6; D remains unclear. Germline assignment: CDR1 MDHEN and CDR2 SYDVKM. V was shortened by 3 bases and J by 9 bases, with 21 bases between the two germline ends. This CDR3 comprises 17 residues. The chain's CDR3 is CASSLFFGRDRGSPLHF. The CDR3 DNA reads TGTGCCAGCAGTTTGTTTTTTGGGCGGGATCGGGGTTCACCCCTCCACTTT. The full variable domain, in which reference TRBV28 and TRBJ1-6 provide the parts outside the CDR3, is DVKVTQSSRYLVKRTGEKVFLECVQDMDHENMFWYRQDPGLGLRLIYFSYDVKMKEKGDIPEGYSVSREKKERFSLILESASTNQTSMYLCASSLFFGRDRGSPLHFGNGTRLTVT.

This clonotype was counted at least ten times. The CDR3 nucleotides are TGTGCCAGCAGTCTCTCCGGGACAGGGAACTCACCCCTCCACTTT. It encodes CASSLSGTGNSPLHF. V and J are TRBV28 and TRBJ1-6; 9 nucleotides line up with TRBD1. Germline V gene sequence: CDR1 MDHEN, CDR2 SYDVKM. V shed 5 bases and J 10 bases; nucleotides not matched to a gene: 9. CDR3 size: 15 residues.

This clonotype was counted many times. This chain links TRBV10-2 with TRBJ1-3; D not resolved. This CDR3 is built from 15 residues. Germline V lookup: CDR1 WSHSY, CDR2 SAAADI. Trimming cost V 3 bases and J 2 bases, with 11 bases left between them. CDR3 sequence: CASSDPDFAGNTIYF. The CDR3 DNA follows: TGCGCCAGCAGTGACCCGGACTTCGCTGGAAACACCATATATTTT.

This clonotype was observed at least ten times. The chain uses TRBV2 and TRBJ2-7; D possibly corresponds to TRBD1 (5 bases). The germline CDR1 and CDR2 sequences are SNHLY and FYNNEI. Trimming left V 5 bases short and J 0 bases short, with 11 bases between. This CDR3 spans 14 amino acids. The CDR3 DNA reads TGTGCCAGCAGTACTCAGGGCCTCTCCTACGAGCAGTACTTC. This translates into CASSTQGLSYEQYF.

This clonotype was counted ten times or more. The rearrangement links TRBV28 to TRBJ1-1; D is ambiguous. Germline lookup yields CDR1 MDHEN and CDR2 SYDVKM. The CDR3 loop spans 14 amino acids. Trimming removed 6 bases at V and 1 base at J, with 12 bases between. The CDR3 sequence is CASSSLDPNTEAFF. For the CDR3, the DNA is TGTGCCAGCAGCTCTTTAGATCCGAACACTGAAGCTTTCTTT.